Each of the 24 T cell receptor beta chains below was sequenced from the same sample in a study of T-cell memory formation after mild COVID-19. One entry per CDR3 protein results from TCRdb running MiXCR on the 5' RACE reads. This table holds 92,000 or so distinct CDR3 sequences, about 13% found once. Sequencing was done on a sample of PBMCs or a T cell subset sorted from them (not recorded which). All receptors come from an adult woman who had mild COVID-19 (a few samples of this study predate the infection). Cell type and time point are not known.

This clonotype has just a few counts. V is TRBV12-3 or TRBV12-4 and J is TRBJ2-7, with D possibly being TRBD1 (6 bases). CDR3 length: 11 residues. Trimming took off 6 bases at V and 7 bases at J, with 10 bases between the two ends. The CDR3 DNA sequence: TGTGCCAGCAGCCCCGGACAGGAGCAGTACTTC. This codes for CASSPGQEQYF.

A few counts support this clonotype. DNA of the CDR3: TGCGCCAGCAGCCAGATGTTGGCGCCTGGGCCACCCCTCCACTTT. Protein product: CASSQMLAPGPPLHF. The V gene is TRBV4-1, the J gene TRBJ1-6; D gene unclear. The CDR3 sequence is 15 residues long. The V gene lost 3 bases and the J gene lost 11 bases, with 17 bases spanning the gap. Germline CDR1 is MGHRA and CDR2 is YSYEKL.

The CDR3 reads CASSQGNGNLYNEQFF. The CDR3 DNA reads as TGTGCCAGCAGCCAAGGAAACGGGAACCTTTACAATGAGCAGTTCTTC. The chain carries TRBV4-2 and TRBJ2-1; TRBD2 is a possible D gene (5 bases). This CDR3 spans 16 amino acids. Trimming stripped 1 base from V and 4 bases from J, with 14 bases between. Germline V lookup: CDR1 LGHNA, CDR2 YNFKEQ.

This sequence joins TRBV7-6 and TRBJ1-1, with D perhaps TRBD1 (5 bases). Trimming shortened V by 0 bases and J by 0 bases, and 11 bases separated the two germline ends. The V gene's germline CDR1 is SGHVS and CDR2 FNYEAQ. The length of the CDR3 is 16 residues. CDR3 loop: CASSLARGPMNTEAFF. The CDR3 region has the DNA TGTGCCAGCAGCTTAGCTAGGGGTCCCATGAACACTGAAGCTTTCTTT.

This clonotype was seen a handful of times. CDR3 protein: CASSSTGGTEQYF. The CDR3 DNA follows: TGTGCCAGCAGCTCGACCGGGGGGACCGAGCAGTACTTC. J is TRBJ2-7 and V is TRBV7-9, with 7 positions matching TRBD2. V lost 4 bases to trimming and J lost 6 bases; unmatched junction nucleotides: 6. Germline lookup yields CDR1 SEHNR and CDR2 FQNEAQ (reference sequence). The CDR3 extends over 13 amino acids. Together with reference TRBV7-9 and TRBJ2-7, the CDR3 gives the full variable domain: DTGVSQNPRHKITKRGQNVTFRCDPISEHNRLYWYRQTLGQGPEFLTYFQNEAQLEKSRLLSDRFSAERPKGSFSTLEIQRTEQGDSAMYLCASSSTGGTEQYFGPGTRLTVT.

The CDR3 region is CASSWGRVNTEAFF. The CDR3 nucleotides read TGTGCCAGCAGTTGGGGACGGGTGAACACTGAAGCTTTCTTT. The chain uses TRBV6-5 and TRBJ1-1, with a weak D call TRBD1 (5 bases). This CDR3 region has 14 residues. The V end lost 4 bases, the J end lost 0 bases, and 9 bases lay between the germline ends. The germline CDR1 and CDR2 sequences are MNHEY and SVGAGI.

This clonotype was found a few times. The chain couples TRBV5-1 to TRBJ2-7; 8 positions match TRBD2. Trimming cost V 2 bases and J 3 bases; bases outside gene matches: 1. The CDR3 sequence is 13 residues long. Per the germline V gene, CDR1 is SGHRS and CDR2 is YFSETQ. The DNA for the CDR3 is TGCGCCAGCAGCTTCAGCGGGAGCTACGAGCAGTACTTC. Its protein product is CASSFSGSYEQYF.

This clonotype appeared a few times. The chain couples TRBV3-1 to TRBJ2-7, with 8 bases lining up with TRBD1. The CDR3 sequence is 15 residues long. The junction had 3 bases not matched to a gene; V was cut back by 2 bases and J by 0 bases. The germline V gene has CDR1 LGHDT and CDR2 YNNKEL (reference sequence). The CDR3 region is CASSQWTGSSYEQYF. The CDR3 bases are TGTGCCAGCAGCCAATGGACAGGGAGCTCCTACGAGCAGTACTTC.

V is TRBV29-1 and J is TRBJ2-7; maybe TRBD1 (6 bases). The CDR3 runs 11 residues. V was cut by 3 bases and J by 4 bases, with 7 bases left in between. Germline values: CDR1 SQVTM, CDR2 ANQGSEA. The DNA for the CDR3 is TGCAGCGTTGACAGGGGATACGAGCAGTACTTC. Translated: CSVDRGYEQYF.

V gene TRBV7-2 combines with J gene TRBJ1-2; 9 bases are shared with TRBD1. Per the germline V gene, CDR1 is SGHTA and CDR2 is FQGNSA. The CDR3 is made up of 17 amino acids. Unmatched junction bases numbered 13, after V lost 1 base and J lost 7 bases. This chain's CDR3 is CASSLVDRGGYTGGYTF. The DNA of the CDR3 is TGTGCCAGCAGCTTAGTAGACAGGGGGGGATATACAGGTGGCTACACCTTC.

This clonotype was seen only a few times. This chain links TRBV24-1 with TRBJ2-1, with 13 bases aligning to TRBD2. There are 16 residues in the CDR3. The V segment lost 3 bases and the J segment 6 bases; nucleotides outside the gene matches: 4. Germline lookup yields CDR1 KGHDR and CDR2 SFDVKD. The CDR3 DNA reads TGTGCCACCAGTGATCGCGGGACTAGCGGGATCAATGAGCAGTTCTTC. It codes for CATSDRGTSGINEQFF.

In this sample, this clonotype turned up a few times. This chain connects TRBV4-1 to TRBJ2-7, with TRBD1 identical over 10 bases. Trimming at V came to 0 bases and at J to 4 bases, leaving 6 bases not matched to a gene. The germline CDR1 and CDR2 sequences are MGHRA and YSYEKL. The CDR3 runs to 16 residues. The CDR3 spells CASSQDEGQGLYEQYF. The CDR3 DNA reads as TGCGCCAGCAGCCAAGATGAGGGACAGGGGTTGTACGAGCAGTACTTC.

This clonotype was seen a handful of times. The chain is built from TRBV11-3 and TRBJ2-2; D is possibly TRBD2 (6 bases). Trimming pared 3 bases from V and 4 bases from J, leaving 9 bases between. Germline V CDR1 and CDR2: SGHNT, YENEEA. The CDR3 consists of 14 residues. DNA for the CDR3: TGTGCCAGCAGCTTTGGGGGGACCACCGGGGAGCTGTTTTTT. It specifies CASSFGGTTGELFF.

This clonotype occurred many times. The gene calls are TRBV7-3 and TRBJ2-3; maybe TRBD2 (7 bases). V lost 0 bases and J lost 6, with 10 bases in between. Germline CDR1 SGHTA, CDR2 FQGTGA. This CDR3 region has 14 residues. As DNA, the CDR3 is TGTGCCAGCAGCTTAACCGGGGGGCCGGATACGCAGTATTTT. This gives the protein CASSLTGGPDTQYF.

This clonotype was counted between two and nine times. The chain links TRBV5-1 to TRBJ2-7, with TRBD2 matching over 7 bases. This CDR3 spans 15 amino acids. CDR1 and CDR2 (germline): SGHRS, YFSETQ. V shed 4 bases and J 2 bases; nucleotides not matched to a gene: 9. CDR3 loop: CASSRSSGLPYEQYF. In DNA form, the CDR3 reads TGCGCCAGCAGCAGGTCTAGCGGTTTACCCTACGAGCAGTACTTC.

This clonotype was found a few times. The chain employs TRBV11-2 and TRBJ2-7; D is possibly TRBD1 or TRBD2 (5 bases each). Germline V gene data show CDR1 as SGHAT and CDR2 as FQNNGV. The CDR3 is 14 amino acids. V dropped 4 bases and J dropped 4 bases, with 14 bases sitting between them. CDR3 in amino acids: CASSSPGRSYEQYF. In nucleotides, the CDR3 is TGTGCCAGCAGCTCTCCGGGACGGAGTTACGAGCAGTACTTC. Based on the CDR3 plus reference TRBV11-2 and TRBJ2-7, the full variable domain is EAGVAQSPRYKIIEKRQSVAFWCNPISGHATLYWYQQILGQGPKLLIQFQNNGVVDDSQLPKDRFSAERLKGVDSTLKIQPAKLEDSAVYLCASSSPGRSYEQYFGPGTRLTVT.

The V call is TRBV6-6, the J call TRBJ1-1; D is unclear. The germline V and J ends were trimmed by 6 bases and 1 base, with 6 bases remaining between them. Germline V gives CDR1 MNHNY, CDR2 SVGAGI (reference sequence). The CDR3 has 12 residues. The CDR3 region has the DNA TGTGCCAGCAGGCTGACGAACACTGAAGCTTTCTTT. Its translation: CASRLTNTEAFF.

This clonotype has at least ten counts. The DNA of the CDR3 is TGTGCCAGCAGTATAGCGGGAGGGGATTCCTACGAGCAGTACTTC. Translating it yields CASSIAGGDSYEQYF. The V and J genes are TRBV6-6 and TRBJ2-7, with 11 positions matching TRBD2. Trimming at V came to 5 bases and at J to 1 base, leaving 4 bases not matched to a gene. This CDR3 has 15 residues. Germline CDR1 MNHNY, CDR2 SVGAGI (reference sequence).

In this sample, this clonotype turned up a few times. The chain couples TRBV29-1 to TRBJ1-2, with unresolved D. Germline CDR1 reads SQVTM; CDR2 reads ANQGSEA. The V end lost 6 bases, the J end lost 5 bases, and 16 bases lay between the germline ends. This CDR3 contains 13 residues. CDR3 residues: CSVARPVPYGYTF. The CDR3 nucleotides are TGCAGCGTAGCGCGACCCGTACCATATGGCTACACCTTC.

V and J are TRBV30 and TRBJ2-7; 14 positions agree with TRBD2. CDR3 length: 14 residues. Germline V gene data show CDR1 as GTSNPN and CDR2 as SVGIG (reference sequence). The V gene end was trimmed by 1 base and the J gene end by 13 bases; junction bases not matched to a gene: 9. The CDR3 here is CAWSGRLAGGPVYF. The CDR3 coding sequence is TGTGCCTGGAGTGGCCGACTAGCGGGAGGGCCGGTTTACTTC. Complete variable domain (other parts from reference TRBV30 and TRBJ2-7): SQTIHQWPATLVQPVGSPLSLECTVEGTSNPNLYWYRQAAGRGLQLLFYSVGIGQISSEVPQNLSASRPQDRQFILSSKKLLLSDSGFYLCAWSGRLAGGPVYFGPGTRLTVT.

The rearrangement uses TRBV20-1 and TRBJ2-1; TRBD2 agrees at 8 bases. There are 15 residues in the CDR3. The ends lost 3 bases at V and 4 bases at J; junction bases unmatched: 8. Germline CDR1 and CDR2: DFQATT and SNEGSKA (reference sequence). In DNA, the CDR3 is TGCAGTGCTAGTGGGACGGGACTAGTATACAATGAGCAGTTCTTC. Translating it yields CSASGTGLVYNEQFF.

The rearrangement links TRBV20-1 to TRBJ1-2; D is ambiguous. The germline gives CDR1 DFQATT, CDR2 SNEGSKA (reference sequence). The CDR3 length is 14 residues. The V end lost 4 bases, the J end lost 4 bases, and 16 bases lay between the germline ends. In DNA form, the CDR3 reads TGCAGTGCTATCGAATCCTCAACCTTCTATGGCTACACCTTC. This codes for CSAIESSTFYGYTF.

This clonotype has more than one count but fewer than ten. V and J are TRBV7-9 and TRBJ2-1, with D unclear. Trimming left V 2 bases short and J 9 bases short, with 17 bases between. There are 15 residues in the CDR3. Germline loops: CDR1 SEHNR, CDR2 FQNEAQ (reference sequence). The CDR3 here is CASSLRDWRLGEQFF. CDR3 bases: TGTGCCAGCAGCTTACGCGACTGGCGACTGGGTGAGCAGTTCTTC.

The genes are TRBV29-1 and TRBJ1-1; D not certain. Germline values: CDR1 SQVTM, CDR2 ANQGSEA. V lost 2 bases and J lost 5, with 6 bases in between. The CDR3 contains 11 residues. This chain's CDR3 is CSVERRTEAFF. DNA for the CDR3: TGCAGCGTTGAAAGAAGGACTGAAGCTTTCTTT.